The present T cell receptor (beta chain) was sequenced within a study of blood T cell repertoires in COVID-19. Overall study: The samples span acute and convalescent COVID-19 from the United States, Italy and Spain.

CDR3 length: 15 residues. Trimming at V came to 4 bases and at J to 7 bases, leaving 10 bases not matched to a gene. CDR1 is SGHTA, CDR2 FQGNSA, per germline. The study recruited people aged roughly 18 to 100 years across approximately 24 US areas. What the recovered Cohort 3 donors had was two negative PCRs, clearance, or symptom resolution. Sequencing used immunoSEQ multiplex PCR; TCRdb keeps in-frame clones, though not all of them. The sample includes hundreds of thousands of clones, approximately 90% of them seen just once. Material: PBMCs or T cells enriched from blood (not recorded which). This chain joins TRBV7-2 and TRBJ2-7, with 10 nucleotides matching TRBD2. This sequence originates from a middle-aged woman who had recovered from COVID-19. The CDR3 reads CASSSSVAGGGEQYF. The CDR3 nucleotides read TGTGCCAGCAGCTCGTCGGTAGCGGGAGGAGGGGAGCAGTACTTC. Full variable domain (rest looked up from reference TRBV7-2 and TRBJ2-7): GAGVSQSPSNKVTEKGKDVELRCDPISGHTALYWYRQSLGQGLEFLIYFQGNSAPDKSGLPSDRFSAERTGGSVSTLTIQRTQQEDSAVYLCASSSSVAGGGEQYFGPGTRLTVT.